Many counts were recorded for the clone carrying this TCR beta chain. Its target is not known. Coverage ceases 3 residues before the CDR3 finishes, and the germline J gene fills in the end. This CDR3 is 13 amino acids long. The trim removed 5 bases at V and 3 bases at J, leaving 2 bases unmatched. The germline V gene encodes CDR1 SGHTA and CDR2 FQGNSA. The sample is drawn from a study of T cell clonality in common variable immunodeficiency. Whole-study findings and limits: TCRbeta clonality was increased in CVID versus healthy controls. Compared with controls, CVID subjects had fewer shared TCRbeta clones. Repertoire-complication correlations in CVID were limited by patient heterogeneity. Authors noted CVID clonality's cause needs subpopulation repertoire sequencing.

Assay: immunoSEQ multiplex PCR; the TCRdb copy retains only in-frame clones and omits some. The sample shows some 60,000 clones, none of them appearing just once. The V call is TRBV7-2, the J call TRBJ2-7; 9 nucleotides match TRBD1. The TCR sequence derives from a person aged 18 to 69 in good health. Sequenced material: peripheral blood mononuclear cells. The chain's CDR3 is CASSPGQGYEQYF. The part of the CDR3 DNA that was read is TGTGCCAGCAGCCCGGGACAGGGCTACGAG. The full variable domain, with the rest looked up from reference TRBV7-2 and TRBJ2-7, is GAGVSQSPSNKVTEKGKDVELRCDPISGHTALYWYRQSLGQGLEFLIYFQGNSAPDKSGLPSDRFSAERTGGSVSTLTIQRTQQEDSAVYLCASSPGQGYEQYFGPGTRLTVT.